One and the same sample provided the 32 T cell receptor beta chains below, sequenced in a study of cytomegalovirus exposure and HLA in healthy donors. The primer mix had 60 Vbeta and 13 Jbeta primers. This table comes from immunoSEQ multiplex PCR, and its TCRdb copy is limited to in-frame clones, with some not included. The data show under 200,000 clones, roughly 13% seen once. Sequenced: PBMCs. Source of these receptors: a man aged 50 to 60 in good health and CMV-seropositive.

The V call is TRBV19, the J call TRBJ1-2, with D unclear. The V end lost 2 bases, the J end lost 5 bases, and 12 bases lay between the germline ends. The CDR3 length is 14 residues. Looked up from germline, CDR1 is LNHDA and CDR2 is SQIVND (reference sequence). The CDR3 here is CASSILRNRYGYTF. The CDR3 DNA reads as TGTGCCAGTAGTATATTACGGAACAGATATGGCTACACCTTC. The variable domain in full, with the rest retrieved from reference TRBV19 and TRBJ1-2, is DGGITQSPKYLFRKEGQNVTLSCEQNLNHDAMYWYRQDPGQGLRLIYYSQIVNDFQKGDIAEGYSVSREKKESFPLTVTSAQKNPTAFYLCASSILRNRYGYTFGSGTRLTVV.

This chain links TRBV28 with TRBJ1-1, with D possibly being TRBD1 (5 bases). This CDR3 comprises 15 residues. V lost 4 bases to trimming and J lost 1 base, with 13 bases between them. In germline, CDR1 is MDHEN, CDR2 SYDVKM. In DNA, the CDR3 is TGTGCCAGCAGTTCCGCCACAGGACCGAACACTGAAGCTTTCTTT. This codes for CASSSATGPNTEAFF.

This sequence joins TRBV6-1 and TRBJ1-2; 7 bases line up with TRBD1. Germline V gene data show CDR1 as MNHNS and CDR2 as SASEGT. The CDR3 has 15 residues. The trim removed 0 bases at V and 6 bases at J, leaving 7 bases unmatched. CDR3 sequence (DNA): TGTGCCAGCAGTGAAGCAGGGGGCCTATGGAATGGCTACACCTTC. This translates into CASSEAGGLWNGYTF.

The chain is built from TRBV10-3 and TRBJ1-5; 7 bases agree with TRBD1. This CDR3 spans 14 amino acids. Germline CDR1 and CDR2: ENHRY and SYGVKD. Trimming removed 4 bases from V and 9 bases from J; junction bases left unmatched: 9. Here the CDR3 DNA reads TGTGCCATCAGTGGAGCAGGGGGGACTCGGCCCCAGCATTTT. Translating gives CAISGAGGTRPQHF.

This clone was seen more than once but under ten times. The V call is TRBV7-2, the J call TRBJ2-7, with 11 bases aligning to TRBD1. Germline CDR1 SGHTA, CDR2 FQGNSA. The CDR3 extends over 15 amino acids. V was clipped by 5 bases and J by 3 bases; unmatched bases: 6. CDR3 nucleotides: TGTGCCAGCAGCCTTGGCGGGACAGGGGGCTACGAGCAGTACGTC. Protein sequence: CASSLGGTGGYEQYV.

This clone came up a few times. The chain links TRBV7-2 to TRBJ1-1; the D is unclear. The CDR3 spans 13 residues. Germline lookup yields CDR1 SGHTA and CDR2 FQGNSA. The V end lost 5 bases, the J end lost 5 bases, and 12 bases lay between the germline ends. The CDR3 region has the DNA TGTGCCAGCAGCCCAAAGACGGAGACTGAAGCTTTCTTT. This sequence encodes CASSPKTETEAFF.

The genes are TRBV11-2 and TRBJ2-7; 7 bases are a match to TRBD1. Germline V CDR1 and CDR2: SGHAT, FQNNGV. The CDR3 is 13 residues long. V lost 6 bases and J lost 3; bases outside the gene matches: 5. In DNA, the CDR3 is TGTGCCAGCAGTGGGGACAGACTCTACGAGCAGTACTTC. Amino acid sequence: CASSGDRLYEQYF.

In its sample, this clone was seen a few times. The chain recombines TRBV9 with TRBJ2-5; D is perhaps TRBD1 (6 bases). The germline V and J ends were trimmed by 1 base and 4 bases, with 17 bases remaining between them. CDR1 and CDR2 (germline): SGDLS, YYNGEE. The CDR3 has 16 amino acids. This chain's CDR3 is CASSVSPVGAGETQYF. The CDR3 region has the DNA TGTGCCAGCAGCGTAAGTCCCGTGGGGGCGGGAGAGACCCAGTACTTC.

The genes are TRBV4-1 and TRBJ1-2; D is uncertain. Trimming pared 0 bases from V and 6 bases from J, leaving 8 bases between. This CDR3 region has 13 residues. Germline assignment: CDR1 MGHRA and CDR2 YSYEKL. CDR3 amino acids: CASSQERVDGYTF. CDR3 nucleotide sequence: TGCGCCAGCAGCCAAGAGAGGGTAGATGGCTACACCTTC.

On this clone: The junction does not match germline at one end; this may be a read error. The V and J genes are TRBV14 and TRBJ2-5; TRBD2 might be the D (6 bases). The CDR3 totals 13 residues. The germline CDR1 and CDR2 sequences are SGHDN and FVKESK. The CDR3 loop is CARRLEGGENQYF. CDR3 DNA: TGTGCCAGAAGACTGGAGGGCGGGGAGAACCAGTACTTC.

The V and J genes are TRBV12-5 and TRBJ2-5; unclear D gene. V lost 6 bases to trimming and J lost 0 bases, with 2 bases between them. The CDR3 has 11 amino acids. The V gene's germline CDR1 is LGHNT and CDR2 FRNRAP. CDR3 sequence reads: CASGYQETQYF. The CDR3 nucleotides read TGTGCTAGTGGCTACCAAGAGACCCAGTACTTC.

This clone has a handful of counts. This chain links TRBV19 with TRBJ1-6; D not resolved. The CDR3 length is 15 residues. CDR1 is LNHDA and CDR2 is SQIVND in the germline V gene (reference sequence). V lost 6 bases to trimming and J lost 0 bases, with 9 bases between them. CDR3 sequence: CASRGLSSYNSPLHF. DNA of the CDR3: TGTGCCAGTAGGGGCCTGAGCTCCTATAATTCACCCCTCCACTTT. Looking up the rest from reference TRBV19 and TRBJ1-6 gives the full variable domain: DGGITQSPKYLFRKEGQNVTLSCEQNLNHDAMYWYRQDPGQGLRLIYYSQIVNDFQKGDIAEGYSVSREKKESFPLTVTSAQKNPTAFYLCASRGLSSYNSPLHFGNGTRLTVT.

This clone occurred a few times. The rearrangement joins TRBV5-6 to TRBJ1-5; possibly TRBD1 for D (6 bases). The CDR3 loop spans 16 amino acids. V was clipped by 3 bases and J by 0 bases, with 13 bases between them. Looked up from germline, CDR1 is SGHDT and CDR2 is YYEEEE. The CDR3 DNA reads as TGTGCCAGCAGCTCCACTCAGGGGAATAGCAATCAGCCCCAGCATTTT. This gives the protein CASSSTQGNSNQPQHF.

This chain links TRBV4-2 with TRBJ1-2; perhaps TRBD1 as D (6 bases). This CDR3 has 13 amino acids. The germline CDR1 and CDR2 sequences are LGHNA and YNFKEQ. V lost 4 bases to trimming and J lost 7 bases, with 13 bases between them. The CDR3 sequence is CASSLEGQFGYTF. The CDR3 nucleotides read TGTGCCAGCAGCCTAGAAGGACAGTTTGGCTACACCTTC.

The genes are TRBV15 and TRBJ1-4; weak D call: TRBD1 (6 bases). Trimming removed 5 bases from V and 6 bases from J, with 16 bases in between. CDR3 size: 15 residues. The V gene's germline CDR1 is LNHNV and CDR2 YYDKDF (reference sequence). CDR3 sequence: CATSVGGQGHEKLFF. In DNA form, the CDR3 reads TGTGCCACCAGCGTGGGGGGGCAGGGTCATGAAAAACTGTTTTTT.

This clone came up a few times. The junction departs from germline at one end; a sequencing error may be responsible. CDR3 sequence: CASSLDRGAYQPQHF. The CDR3 nucleotides read TGTGCCAGCAGTTTAGACAGGGGGGCATATCAGCCCCAGCATTTT. The rearrangement uses TRBV7-2 and TRBJ1-5; 9 bases fit TRBD1. There are 15 residues in the CDR3. Germline V gene sequence: CDR1 SGHTA, CDR2 FQGNSA.

The chain links TRBV7-3 to TRBJ1-5, with 9 bases aligning to TRBD1. This CDR3 has 17 amino acids. V lost 1 base to trimming and J lost 4 bases; unmatched junction nucleotides: 8. Germline CDR1 SGHTA, CDR2 FQGTGA. The chain's CDR3 is CASSLIGDRARNQPQHF. CDR3 DNA: TGTGCCAGCAGCTTAATCGGGGACAGGGCTAGAAATCAGCCCCAGCATTTT.

This clone appeared a few times. The V call is TRBV7-6, the J call TRBJ1-1; D not certain. This CDR3 is 13 amino acids long. The V end lost 0 bases, the J end lost 1 base, and 3 bases lay between the germline ends. Germline V gene lookup returns CDR1 SGHVS and CDR2 FNYEAQ. As DNA, the CDR3 is TGTGCCAGCAGCTTAGCTAGGAACACTGAAGCTTTCTTT. It specifies CASSLARNTEAFF.

This clone has just a few counts. The chain employs TRBV5-1 and TRBJ1-5, with D possibly matching TRBD1 (5 bases). This CDR3 has 17 amino acids. The V gene's germline CDR1 is SGHRS and CDR2 YFSETQ. Trimming pared 0 bases from V and 1 base from J, leaving 14 bases between. The CDR3 nucleotides read TGCGCCAGCAGCTTGGAGCCTGGGGCGACAAGCAATCAGCCCCAGCATTTT. Translating gives CASSLEPGATSNQPQHF.

The sample holds a few counts of this clone. The rearrangement links TRBV19 to TRBJ1-1; D remains unclear. This CDR3 spans 14 amino acids. Germline V gene sequence: CDR1 LNHDA, CDR2 SQIVND (reference sequence). The ends were cut back, 6 bases at V and 5 bases at J, with 16 bases in the middle. The CDR3 loop is CASSPDYSGTEAFF. The CDR3 DNA is TGTGCCAGTAGCCCCGACTACTCCGGGACTGAAGCTTTCTTT.

The V and J genes are TRBV5-6 and TRBJ1-2, with D possibly TRBD1 on 5 matching bases. Germline V CDR1 and CDR2: SGHDT, YYEEEE. Trimming pared 1 base from V and 12 bases from J, leaving 25 bases between. The CDR3 sequence is 16 residues long. The CDR3 bases are TGTGCCAGCAGCTTGAGGGTCGGGCAGGTGGGGACTTGGGACACCTTC. Amino acids: CASSLRVGQVGTWDTF.

J is TRBJ2-3 and V is TRBV19; the match to TRBD2 covers 14 bases. Germline V gives CDR1 LNHDA, CDR2 SQIVND (reference sequence). V was clipped by 5 bases and J by 0 bases; unmatched bases: 4. The CDR3 sequence is 17 residues long. The CDR3 nucleotides are TGTGCCAGTAGTGTGGGACTAGCGGGGGCAAGCACAGATACGCAGTATTTT. Translating it yields CASSVGLAGASTDTQYF.

This clone has a handful of counts. The V and J genes are TRBV27 and TRBJ2-5, with 8 nucleotides matching TRBD1. The CDR3 is 14 amino acids. Looked up from germline, CDR1 is MNHEY and CDR2 is SMNVEV (reference sequence). The J segment lost 4 bases and the V segment lost 6 bases, leaving 7 bases of the junction unmatched. The CDR3 nucleotides read TGTGCCAGCAGCCTCCTAGGACAGGGAGAGACCCAGTACTTC. Its translation is CASSLLGQGETQYF.

This clone was detected many times. This chain uses TRBV10-3 with TRBJ1-1; D might be TRBD1 (5 bases). Trimming removed 6 bases at V and 6 bases at J, with 17 bases between. There are 14 residues in the CDR3. The V gene's germline CDR1 is ENHRY and CDR2 SYGVKD. CDR3 DNA sequence: TGTGCCATCAGCGAGGGATCGGGGGTGTCTGAAGCTTTCTTT. It translates to CAISEGSGVSEAFF.

The V gene is TRBV11-3, the J gene TRBJ1-1; 7 bases match TRBD1. The CDR3 is 14 amino acids. J was trimmed by 3 bases and V by 4 bases; bases with no gene match: 5. Germline-derived CDR1 and CDR2 are SGHNT and YENEEA. As DNA, the CDR3 is TGTGCCAGCAGCTCTTACGACAGGGACACTGAAGCTTTCTTT. Amino acids: CASSSYDRDTEAFF. Combining the CDR3 with reference TRBV11-3 and TRBJ1-1 gives the whole variable domain EAGVVQSPRYKIIEKKQPVAFWCNPISGHNTLYWYLQNLGQGPELLIRYENEEAVDDSQLPKDRFSAERLKGVDSTLKIQPAELGDSAVYLCASSSYDRDTEAFFGQGTRLTVV.

The CDR3 DNA follows: TGTGCCAGCTCCAGGGGCCTACGCGCCGGGGAGCTGTTTTTT. Protein: CASSRGLRAGELFF. The chain carries TRBV27 and TRBJ2-2; tentative D call: TRBD1 (6 bases). This CDR3 contains 14 residues. The V and J ends lost 8 bases and 6 bases respectively, with 16 bases between them. The germline gives CDR1 MNHEY, CDR2 SMNVEV (reference sequence).

In this sample, this clone turned up a few times. This chain uses TRBV4-3 with TRBJ2-1; TRBD2 matches at 8 bases. Trimming at V came to 0 bases and at J to 0 bases, leaving 1 base not matched to a gene. The germline V gene has CDR1 LGHNA and CDR2 YSLEER. The CDR3 consists of 16 residues. CDR3 DNA sequence: TGCGCCAGCAGCCAAGAAAGCGGGGGCTCCTACAATGAGCAGTTCTTC. It yields the protein CASSQESGGSYNEQFF.

This rearrangement joins TRBV19 to TRBJ1-5, with 7 bases fitting TRBD1. In germline, CDR1 is LNHDA, CDR2 SQIVND (reference sequence). J was trimmed by 5 bases and V by 5 bases; bases with no gene match: 3. This CDR3 region has 13 residues. In DNA, the CDR3 is TGTGCCAGTAGTGTAACAGGGGATCAGCCCCAGCATTTT. Amino acid sequence: CASSVTGDQPQHF.

The CDR3: CASSLIGLAVSRELFF. The CDR3 DNA sequence: TGTGCCAGCAGCTTAATCGGACTAGCGGTTTCCCGGGAGCTGTTTTTT. The chain recombines TRBV7-2 with TRBJ2-2, with 10 nucleotides matching TRBD2. The CDR3 runs 16 residues. V shed 2 bases, J shed 9 bases, and the junction held 9 bases outside the gene matches. Per the germline V gene, CDR1 is SGHTA and CDR2 is FQGNSA.

This chain uses TRBV6-1 with TRBJ2-1, with 7 bases identical to TRBD1. Germline V lookup: CDR1 MNHNS, CDR2 SASEGT. V dropped 2 bases and J dropped 10; count of bases not matched to a gene: 2. The CDR3 sequence is 12 residues long. Written as DNA, the CDR3 is TGTGCCAGCAGTGAAAACAGGGGAGAGCAGTTCTTC. Its translation: CASSENRGEQFF.

This clone was seen a few times. The J gene is TRBJ1-3, the V gene TRBV5-1; 10 nucleotides line up with TRBD1. Germline V lookup: CDR1 SGHRS, CDR2 YFSETQ. The V segment lost 4 bases and the J segment 1 base; nucleotides outside the gene matches: 2. The CDR3 covers 15 residues. For the CDR3, the DNA is TGCGCCAGCAGCCGGACAGGGGGTTCTGGAAACACCATATATTTT. It encodes CASSRTGGSGNTIYF.

This rearrangement joins TRBV5-1 to TRBJ2-5, with D unresolved. The V gene lost 2 bases and the J gene lost 5 bases, with 7 bases spanning the gap. The CDR3 consists of 12 residues. Per the germline V gene, CDR1 is SGHRS and CDR2 is YFSETQ. The CDR3 loop is CASSFSVETQYF. CDR3 sequence (DNA): TGCGCCAGCAGCTTCTCAGTGGAGACCCAGTACTTC.